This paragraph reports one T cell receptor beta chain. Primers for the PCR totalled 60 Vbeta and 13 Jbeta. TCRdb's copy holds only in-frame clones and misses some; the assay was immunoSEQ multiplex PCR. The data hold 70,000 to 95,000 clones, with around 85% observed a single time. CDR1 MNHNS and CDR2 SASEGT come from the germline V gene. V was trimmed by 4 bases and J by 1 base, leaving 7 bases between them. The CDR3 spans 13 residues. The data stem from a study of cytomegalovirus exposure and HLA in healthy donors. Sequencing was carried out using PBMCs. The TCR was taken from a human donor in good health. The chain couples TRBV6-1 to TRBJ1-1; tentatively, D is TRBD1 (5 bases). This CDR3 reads CASSVDRNTEAFF. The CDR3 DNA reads TGTGCCAGCAGTGTTGACAGGAACACTGAAGCTTTCTTT.